This passage covers 29 T cell receptor beta chains from one sample sequenced in a study of glioma-infiltrating T cells. Using RNA template, CDR3s of TCR alpha and beta were amplified with iRepertoire arm-PCR. One entry per CDR3 protein results from TCRdb running MiXCR on the multiplex PCR reads. The table shows roughly 130,000 distinct CDR3 sequences, with 24% occurring only once. Material for sequencing was glioma tissue, nonneoplastic brain tissue, or PBMCs (not recorded which). These receptors were obtained from a human donor with low-grade glioma or glioblastoma, undergoing nonglioma brain surgery, or in good health (not recorded which).

V gene TRBV3-1 combines with J gene TRBJ1-1; D gene ambiguous. Germline lookup yields CDR1 LGHDT and CDR2 YNNKEL (reference sequence). The ends were cut back, 1 base at V and 1 base at J, with 10 bases in the middle. This CDR3 spans 15 amino acids. The CDR3: CASSQALSRNTEAFF. The CDR3 DNA reads TGTGCCAGCAGCCAAGCGCTCTCCCGGAACACTGAAGCTTTCTTT.

V is TRBV12-3 or TRBV12-4 and J is TRBJ1-5, with D possibly matching TRBD1 (5 bases). V lost 5 bases and J lost 9, with 17 bases in between. This CDR3 spans 14 amino acids. CDR3: CASSLRDLSRPQHF. The CDR3 DNA reads TGTGCCAGCAGTCTGCGGGACCTATCACGGCCCCAGCATTTT.

V is TRBV18 and J is TRBJ1-2, with D perhaps matching TRBD1 (5 bases). The CDR3 has 13 amino acids. The V gene's germline CDR1 is KGHSH and CDR2 LQKENI. V lost 3 bases and J lost 3, with 8 bases in between. CDR3 coding DNA: TGTGCCAGCTCACCTGACAGATACTATGGCTACACCTTC. This translates into CASSPDRYYGYTF.

The chain links TRBV3-1 to TRBJ2-1; 13 nucleotides align to TRBD2. V lost 4 bases and J lost 7; bases outside the gene matches: 7. CDR3 length: 16 amino acids. CDR1 is LGHDT, CDR2 YNNKEL, per germline (reference sequence). The CDR3 reads CASSRETSGGANEQFF. The CDR3 DNA follows: TGTGCCAGCAGCCGGGAAACTAGCGGGGGGGCGAATGAGCAGTTCTTC.

The genes are TRBV29-1 and TRBJ2-3, with TRBD1 matching over 10 bases. The CDR3 runs to 12 residues. After removal of 6 bases from V and 5 bases from J, the junction contained 2 bases not matched to a gene. Germline CDR1 reads SQVTM; CDR2 reads ANQGSEA. The CDR3: CSVDRGEDTQYF. The CDR3 DNA reads TGCAGCGTGGACAGGGGGGAAGATACGCAGTATTTT.

This chain uses TRBV19 with TRBJ1-5; TRBD1 matches at 10 bases. Germline V gene lookup returns CDR1 LNHDA and CDR2 SQIVND (reference sequence). The junction had 8 bases not matched to a gene; V was cut back by 11 bases and J by 4 bases. The CDR3 totals 14 residues. The CDR3 is CAAGTGQGNQPQHF. The CDR3 DNA sequence: TGTGCCGCCGGAACGGGACAGGGGAATCAGCCCCAGCATTTT.

This clonotype was observed a few times. The CDR3 reads CASSQFWGSGANVLTF. In DNA, the CDR3 is TGTGCCAGCAGCCAATTCTGGGGTAGTGGGGCCAACGTCCTGACTTTC. This chain joins TRBV14 and TRBJ2-6; D remains ambiguous. This CDR3 has 16 amino acids. The V and J ends lost 2 bases and 3 bases respectively, with 11 bases between them. Germline V gene data show CDR1 as SGHDN and CDR2 as FVKESK.

This clonotype has a handful of counts. This rearrangement joins TRBV20-1 to TRBJ1-2; 9 nucleotides match TRBD1. Germline values: CDR1 DFQATT, CDR2 SNEGSKA (reference sequence). The CDR3 totals 16 residues. J lost 4 bases, V lost 4 bases, and 13 bases had no gene match. The CDR3 sequence: CSATSGQGRRSYGYTF. Written as DNA, the CDR3 is TGCAGTGCTACCTCGGGACAGGGTCGCCGGAGCTATGGCTACACCTTC.

This clonotype was seen a handful of times. The chain recombines TRBV24-1 with TRBJ1-5, with D hard to call. Germline V gene data show CDR1 as KGHDR and CDR2 as SFDVKD. This CDR3 is 14 amino acids long. Deletions cut 5 bases from V and 1 base from J, with 8 bases between. The CDR3 DNA follows: TGTGCCACCAGTGGACACCGAAGCAATCAGCCCCAGCATTTT. This sequence encodes CATSGHRSNQPQHF.

This chain joins TRBV7-9 and TRBJ2-3; a weak D match, TRBD1 (6 bases). V lost 3 bases and J lost 2, with 12 bases in between. The CDR3 runs 15 residues. In germline, CDR1 is SEHNR, CDR2 FQNEAQ (reference sequence). The CDR3 coding sequence is TGTGCCAGCAGCTTCGGGGACATAGACACAGATACGCAGTATTTT. Its protein is CASSFGDIDTDTQYF.

This chain connects TRBV6-1 to TRBJ1-2; 7 nucleotides agree with TRBD1. The CDR3 is 14 amino acids. The V gene end was trimmed by 8 bases and the J gene end by 2 bases; junction bases not matched to a gene: 8. Looked up from germline, CDR1 is MNHNS and CDR2 is SASEGT. CDR3 bases: TGTGCCAGCGATTGGGACAGTGTCAACTATGGCTACACCTTC. Protein product: CASDWDSVNYGYTF.

This clonotype has a count of ten or more. This chain uses TRBV6-1 with TRBJ2-1; TRBD1 or TRBD2 may be the D gene (6 bases each). This CDR3 is 13 amino acids long. Trimming took off 6 bases at V and 6 bases at J, with 12 bases between the two ends. Germline lookup yields CDR1 MNHNS and CDR2 SASEGT. CDR3 DNA: TGTGCCAGCAGGCGGGACATTCCCAATGAGCAGTTCTTC. Amino acids: CASRRDIPNEQFF.

This clonotype was picked up many times. This chain joins TRBV27 and TRBJ1-5, with a weak D call TRBD1 (5 bases). This CDR3 is built from 13 residues. V dropped 6 bases and J dropped 5 bases, with 11 bases sitting between them. Germline V gives CDR1 MNHEY, CDR2 SMNVEV (reference sequence). The CDR3 nucleotides read TGTGCCAGCAGCCGGGACGGTTATCAGCCCCAGCATTTT. Translated, it gives CASSRDGYQPQHF.

About this clonotype: One base away lies a much larger clone, so this may be a sequencing read error. The chain is built from TRBV20-1 and TRBJ2-5; no clear D. There are 13 residues in the CDR3. V lost 2 bases and J lost 1, with 8 bases in between. CDR1 is DFQATT and CDR2 is SNEGSKA in the germline V gene (reference sequence). As DNA, the CDR3 is TGCAGTGCTAGACTGGGGATCCAAGAGACCCAGTACTTC. It translates to CSARLGIQETQYF.

Many counts were recorded for this clonotype. The rearrangement uses TRBV15 and TRBJ1-4; 12 nucleotides align to TRBD1. V was clipped by 5 bases and J by 6 bases; unmatched bases: 10. The CDR3 extends over 17 amino acids. Germline V gene data show CDR1 as LNHNV and CDR2 as YYDKDF (reference sequence). CDR3 residues: CATSFPGTGGGDEKLFF. The CDR3 coding sequence is TGTGCCACCAGCTTCCCCGGGACAGGGGGCGGGGATGAAAAACTGTTTTTT.

Here the CDR3 DNA reads TGCGCCAGCAGCTCGGGTGGGACAGGGCACACCGGGGAGCTGTTTTTT. Its protein product is CASSSGGTGHTGELFF. The chain uses TRBV5-1 and TRBJ2-2; 9 nucleotides line up with TRBD1. Germline values: CDR1 SGHRS, CDR2 YFSETQ. Unmatched junction bases numbered 6, after V lost 3 bases and J lost 3 bases. The CDR3 consists of 16 residues.

In the case of this clonotype: A read error may explain this, as a much larger clone is one base away. The chain links TRBV6-1 to TRBJ1-5, with D maybe TRBD1 (5 bases). V lost 0 bases to trimming and J lost 5 bases, with 8 bases between them. The CDR3 spans 14 residues. Germline V gene sequence: CDR1 MNHNS, CDR2 SASEGT. DNA for the CDR3: TGTGCCAGCAGTGAAGCGTGGGGCTATCAGCCCCAGCATTTT. This translates into CASSEAWGYQPQHF.

This clonotype was counted a few times. With a much larger clone just one base away, this may be a read error. The conserved final phenylalanine or tryptophan is absent from the CDR3, which likely points to a read error. The genes are TRBV20-1 and TRBJ1-5, with TRBD1 matching over 7 bases. V lost 5 bases, J lost 0 bases, and 10 bases stayed unmatched. Germline CDR1 DFQATT, CDR2 SNEGSKA (reference sequence). This CDR3 comprises 16 residues. CDR3 sequence: CSALDRTYYSNQPQHL. The CDR3 DNA is TGCAGTGCTTTGGACAGGACGTACTATAGCAATCAGCCCCAGCATCTT.

This clonotype was picked up a small number of times. The rearrangement joins TRBV28 to TRBJ2-1; TRBD2 might be the D (7 bases). The CDR3 is 16 amino acids. The ends were cut back, 4 bases at V and 8 bases at J, with 21 bases in the middle. Germline values: CDR1 MDHEN, CDR2 SYDVKM. CDR3 amino acids: CASSSQGGGKIYEQFF. DNA of the CDR3: TGTGCCAGCAGTTCCCAAGGCGGGGGCAAAATCTATGAGCAGTTCTTC.

This chain joins TRBV20-1 and TRBJ2-2; 8 bases are a match to TRBD1. Unmatched junction bases numbered 7, after V lost 5 bases and J lost 5 bases. Germline V gives CDR1 DFQATT, CDR2 SNEGSKA (reference sequence). The CDR3 loop spans 14 amino acids. Here the CDR3 DNA reads TGCAGTGCTCCCGGGACAGGCCCAACCGGGGAGCTGTTTTTT. Amino acid sequence: CSAPGTGPTGELFF.

CDR3 bases: TGTGCCAGCAGCCGTAGGGGAGCCACCGGGGAGCTGTTTTTT. Translating gives CASSRRGATGELFF. The V gene is TRBV27, the J gene TRBJ2-2, with D perhaps TRBD1 or TRBD2 (5 bases each). V lost 6 bases and J 4 bases, leaving 12 bases between the germline ends. The germline V gene encodes CDR1 MNHEY and CDR2 SMNVEV (reference sequence). CDR3 length: 14 amino acids.

V is TRBV12-3 or TRBV12-4 and J is TRBJ2-5; D remains ambiguous. This CDR3 has 14 amino acids. V was shortened by 7 bases and J by 1 base, with 13 bases between the two germline ends. CDR3 loop: CASTTTGSQETQYF. Written as DNA, the CDR3 is TGTGCCAGCACAACCACGGGTTCCCAAGAGACCCAGTACTTC.

This clonotype has a handful of counts. The CDR3 loop reads CASSLKTGPYNEQFF. The CDR3 coding sequence is TGTGCCAGCAGCTTAAAAACGGGCCCCTACAATGAGCAGTTCTTC. The rearrangement joins TRBV7-3 to TRBJ2-1; D uncertain. The V end was cut by 1 base, the J end by 2 bases, with 9 bases between. Germline V gene sequence: CDR1 SGHTA, CDR2 FQGTGA. The CDR3 totals 15 residues.

This clonotype was seen a few times. This chain uses TRBV18 with TRBJ2-4; 8 nucleotides match TRBD1. Germline values: CDR1 KGHSH, CDR2 LQKENI. This CDR3 has 14 residues. With 2 bases clipped from V and 9 bases from J, the junction kept 6 bases outside the gene matches. As DNA, the CDR3 is TGTGCCAGCTCACCATCTGCAGGGGGCCTCATTCAGTACTTC. Translation: CASSPSAGGLIQYF.

The sample holds many counts of this clonotype. V is TRBV4-2 and J is TRBJ1-1; 7 bases fit TRBD1. Germline V CDR1 and CDR2: LGHNA, YNFKEQ. With 2 bases clipped from V and 5 bases from J, the junction kept 2 bases outside the gene matches. The CDR3 runs to 13 residues. CDR3 nucleotide sequence: TGTGCCAGCAGCCAACAGGGACAGACTGAAGCTTTCTTT. Translation: CASSQQGQTEAFF.

The CDR3 DNA follows: TGTGCCAGCAGCGACCCCCCCAGGGGGATTAAAACTGAAGCTTTCTTT. Its protein product is CASSDPPRGIKTEAFF. V and J are TRBV7-9 and TRBJ1-1; 7 bases are shared with TRBD1. The length of the CDR3 is 16 residues. CDR1 and CDR2 from the germline V gene are SEHNR and FQNEAQ (reference sequence). Trimming at V came to 5 bases and at J to 5 bases, leaving 14 bases not matched to a gene.

V gene TRBV27 combines with J gene TRBJ2-7, with D possibly matching TRBD1 (6 bases). This CDR3 has 13 amino acids. Germline CDR1 and CDR2: MNHEY and SMNVEV (reference sequence). The DNA for the CDR3 is TGTGCCAGCAGTTTGACAGGATTCTACGAGCAGGACGTC. As protein: CASSLTGFYEQDV.

This clonotype was counted ten times or more. The rearrangement uses TRBV18 and TRBJ2-2, with D maybe TRBD1 (6 bases). The CDR3 runs to 15 residues. Trimming took 4 bases from V and 0 from J, leaving 9 bases between them. In germline, CDR1 is KGHSH, CDR2 LQKENI. DNA for the CDR3: TGTGCCAGCTCACTTGGACAGTCGAACACCGGGGAGCTGTTTTTT. It encodes CASSLGQSNTGELFF.

This clonotype was observed at least ten times. The rearrangement joins TRBV24-1 to TRBJ1-5, with D hard to call. Germline V CDR1 and CDR2: KGHDR, SFDVKD. This CDR3 comprises 14 residues. V lost 4 bases, J lost 4 bases, and 10 bases lay in between. The CDR3 region is CATSDRVGNQPQHF. In DNA, the CDR3 is TGTGCCACCAGTGACCGCGTGGGGAATCAGCCCCAGCATTTT.